This T cell receptor beta chain came from a study of shared clonotypes between healthy human individuals. General study findings and limits: Represented diversity, genetic and exposure-history alike, was limited by few donors. Around 4.9% of naive CD4 clonotypes were shared across several donors.

Germline loops: CDR1 SEHNR, CDR2 FQNEAQ (reference sequence). CDR3 size: 15 residues. V was clipped by 5 bases and J by 6 bases; unmatched bases: 12. Comments on this clone: Its antigen is still unknown.

Method: immunoSEQ multiplex PCR; TCRdb's copy keeps in-frame clones and lacks some. The sample consists of 180,000 or so clones, approximately 92% of them appearing once. Sequenced material: naive CD4+ T cells sorted from blood. The subset here: CD45RA+ positively selected. This sequence originates from a woman between 25 and 40 years old in good health. This chain uses TRBV7-9 with TRBJ2-7; 8 bases match TRBD2. CDR3 loop: CASSPQSGSSLEQYF. In DNA, the CDR3 is TGTGCCAGCAGCCCCCAGAGCGGGAGTTCCCTCGAGCAGTACTTC.